The present TCR beta chain was sequenced within a study of T cell repertoires in cytomegalovirus infection. Across the whole study: HLA-B-restricted CMV epitopes that are well studied, plus recently identified HLA-C-restricted ones, were used by the study. General study points: Clonotypes of TCR beta that were HLA-C-restricted and CMV-specific dominated the ex vivo response.

The V end was cut by 11 bases, the J end by 2 bases, with 9 bases between. The germline CDR1 and CDR2 sequences are MNHEY and SMNVEV (reference sequence). The CDR3 sequence is 11 residues long. As concerns this clonotype: The antigen is not known.

Using its own MiXCR run on the reads, TCRdb lists one record per CDR3 protein. The sample consists of around 310,000 distinct CDR3 sequences, almost 30% of them appearing once. The sequencing used cultured PBMCs, collected from culture after CMV antigen stimulation. The genes are TRBV27 and TRBJ1-2; no clear D gene. The TCR originated in a human donor in good health (CMV status not recorded). Some clones in this sample may be carry-over from other donors' samples. The CDR3, as DNA: TGTGCCGTATCACCAAACTATGGCTACACCTTC. This translates into CAVSPNYGYTF.